This TCR beta chain appears in the sequencing data of a study of lymphopenia after photon versus proton radiotherapy. Germline V gene lookup returns CDR1 SQVTM and CDR2 ANQGSEA. The CDR3 consists of 12 residues. Trimming pared 0 bases from V and 9 bases from J, leaving 11 bases between. Data came from immunoSEQ multiplex PCR; TCRdb stores just in-frame clones and leaves some out. The repertoire holds 40,000 to 45,000 clones, around 84% seen once, with over 9% in the top ten. Concerning this clone itself: Its target is not known.

Findings of the study overall: In patients who died, overall survival fell as post-nadir TCR diversity dropped more. Better survival with proton therapy was suggested as possible, not demonstrated. Proton therapy kept repertoires fairly stable, unlike photons, which gained effector/memory cells.

This TCR derives from a woman between 65 and 79 years old with pancreatic cancer. Some clones in this sample may be carry-over from other donors' samples. The sample consisted of peripheral blood, taken from a patient treated with proton-based radiotherapy. The genes are TRBV29-1 and TRBJ2-5; no firm D call. In DNA, the CDR3 is TGCAGCGTTGAAGATCTTAAAAGCCCCCAGTACTTC. Encoded protein: CSVEDLKSPQYF.